These 6 T cell receptor beta chains share one sample of origin, sequenced in a study of Graves' ophthalmopathy and Graves' hyperthyroidism. Amplification targeted the TCR beta CDR3 regions, with RNA transcripts as the source material. HTBI primers primed a first-round RT-PCR, and a second-round multiplex PCR followed. In TCRdb, the multiplex PCR reads were re-called with MiXCR into one record per CDR3 protein. The sample has about 620,000 distinct CDR3 sequences, about a fifth seen once. Sequenced: peripheral blood. These receptor sequences come from a woman under 30 with stable Graves' hyperthyroidism. Some clones in this sample may be carry-over from other donors' samples.

This clonotype was counted ten times or more. The chain uses TRBV30 and TRBJ1-2; TRBD1 matches 8 bases. V dropped 1 base and J dropped 4; count of bases not matched to a gene: 5. CDR1 is GTSNPN, CDR2 SVGIG, per germline (reference sequence). The CDR3 length is 14 residues. The chain's CDR3 is CAWSARDRPYGYTF. CDR3 DNA: TGTGCCTGGAGTGCCCGGGACAGGCCCTATGGCTACACCTTC.

This clonotype was counted at least ten times. The rearrangement links TRBV6-6 to TRBJ2-4; D is tentatively TRBD1 or TRBD2 (7 bases each). The CDR3 has 22 residues. Germline V CDR1 and CDR2: MNHNY, SVGAGI (reference sequence). V was shortened by 2 bases and J by 0 bases, with 29 bases between the two germline ends. The CDR3, as DNA: TGTGCCAGCAGTTACCGGGACAGCCCTTCAATAGCGGGCGTTGTAGCCAAAAACATTCAGTACTTC. This translates into CASSYRDSPSIAGVVAKNIQYF.

The gene calls are TRBV7-9 and TRBJ1-6; no clear D gene. Germline V gene data show CDR1 as SEHNR and CDR2 as FQNEAQ (reference sequence). CDR3 size: 14 residues. Trimming removed 6 bases at V and 1 base at J, with 7 bases between. The CDR3 nucleotides read TGTGCCAGCAGAGAGGGATCCTATAATTCACCCCTCCACTTT. Translating it yields CASREGSYNSPLHF. Based on the CDR3 plus reference TRBV7-9 and TRBJ1-6, the full variable domain is DTGVSQNPRHKITKRGQNVTFRCDPISEHNRLYWYRQTLGQGPEFLTYFQNEAQLEKSRLLSDRFSAERPKGSFSTLEIQRTEQGDSAMYLCASREGSYNSPLHFGNGTRLTVT.

This clonotype was counted at least ten times. This chain joins TRBV27 and TRBJ1-1, with D possibly matching TRBD1 (6 bases). Between the trimmed V and J ends, which lost 6 bases and 6 bases, there was a span of 20 bases. The CDR3 runs 15 residues. Germline V CDR1 and CDR2: MNHEY, SMNVEV (reference sequence). The CDR3: CASRHYRQDRAEAFF. Here the CDR3 DNA reads TGTGCCAGCAGGCACTACAGACAGGATCGGGCTGAAGCTTTCTTT.

This clonotype was seen many times. The V call is TRBV2, the J call TRBJ2-7; D is unresolved. The V end was cut by 4 bases, the J end by 5 bases, with 12 bases between. This CDR3 has 13 amino acids. The germline V gene has CDR1 SNHLY and CDR2 FYNNEI. For the CDR3, the DNA is TGTGCCAGCAGTGTGAATATGTGGAACGAGCAGTACTTC. Translating it yields CASSVNMWNEQYF.

This clonotype was seen at least ten times. This chain connects TRBV9 to TRBJ2-3, with D unresolved. Germline-derived CDR1 and CDR2 are SGDLS and YYNGEE. Trimming removed 0 bases from V and 6 bases from J, with 8 bases in between. The CDR3 loop spans 13 amino acids. The CDR3 DNA reads as TGTGCCAGCAGCGTAGCTGTCCTGGATACGCAGTATTTT. This translates into CASSVAVLDTQYF.